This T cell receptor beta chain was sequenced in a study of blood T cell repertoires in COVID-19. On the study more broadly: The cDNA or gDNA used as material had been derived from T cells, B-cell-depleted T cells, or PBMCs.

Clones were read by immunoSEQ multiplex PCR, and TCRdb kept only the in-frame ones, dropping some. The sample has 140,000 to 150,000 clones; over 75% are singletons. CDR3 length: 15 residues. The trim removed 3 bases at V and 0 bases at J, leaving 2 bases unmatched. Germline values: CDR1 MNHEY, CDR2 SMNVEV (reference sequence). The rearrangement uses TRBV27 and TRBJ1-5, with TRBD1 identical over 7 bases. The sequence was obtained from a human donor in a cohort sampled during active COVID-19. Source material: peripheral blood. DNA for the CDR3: TGTGCCAGCAGTTTGACAGGGAATAGCAATCAGCCCCAGCATTTT. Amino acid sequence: CASSLTGNSNQPQHF.